This T cell receptor (beta chain) appears in the sequencing data of a study of cytomegalovirus exposure and HLA in healthy donors. On the study more broadly: In an early release, HLA-typed donors contributed some 82 million unique TCR sequences.

This clone has more than one count but fewer than ten. What it binds is unknown. A read error may account for a junction end that differs from germline. Germline CDR1 SGHNT, CDR2 YYREEE (reference sequence). This CDR3 has 14 amino acids. Study-wide results and limits: The authors later found HLA-associated TCR beta chains more clonally expanded than equally common others.

The PCR used 60 Vbeta and 13 Jbeta primers. This table comes from immunoSEQ multiplex PCR, and its TCRdb copy is limited to in-frame clones, with some not included. The data show roughly 90,000 clones, roughly 70% seen once. The chain recombines TRBV5-4 with TRBJ2-7; D gene uncertain. The receptor was isolated from a man aged 25-45 years in good health and CMV-seropositive. Sequencing input: PBMCs. CDR3 protein: CASSQEHPSYEQYF. CDR3 bases: TGCGCCAGCAGCCAAGAACACCCCTCCTACGAGCAGTACTTC.